This TCR beta chain was identified in a study of shared T cell receptors in the human thymus. Sequencing used immunoSEQ multiplex PCR; TCRdb keeps in-frame clones, though not all of them. The repertoire consists of 450,000 to 650,000 clones, with roughly 74% occurring once and the leading ten covering approximately 0.013%. This CDR3 has 17 residues. The germline CDR1 and CDR2 sequences are SEHNR and FQNEAQ (reference sequence). Germline trimming cut 8 bases from V and 2 bases from J; bases unmatched to any gene: 18. The same specimen was also included in a second study, on human thymus T cells.

The TCR originated in a boy in the first two years of life with a congenital heart defect. The chain couples TRBV7-9 to TRBJ2-7, with 7 bases fitting TRBD2. Sample: thymocytes. The chain's CDR3 is CASGPGGGTWVPYEQYF. In nucleotides, the CDR3 is TGTGCCAGCGGCCCGGGAGGCGGGACGTGGGTCCCCTACGAGCAGTACTTC.